Listed here is a single T cell receptor beta chain. Antigen specificity is unknown. Different DNA sequences within this sample yield the same CDR3. These data are taken from a study of shared clonotypes between healthy human individuals. Study-level points and caveats: Shared across several donors were 4% to 6% of the naive CD4 clonotypes.

Sorted-subset replicate PCR reactions were performed with roughly 200 ng DNA, corresponding to roughly 27,000 T cell genomes. Libraries were prepared by immunoSEQ multiplex PCR; TCRdb keeps only in-frame clonotypes and omits some of them. The sample has millions of clones, 93% seen once. Germline CDR1 reads ENHRY; CDR2 reads SYGVKD. With 2 bases removed from V and 4 bases from J, the gap between germline ends came to 9 bases. The CDR3 is 14 amino acids. This chain uses TRBV10-3 with TRBJ1-5; D remains ambiguous. Sequencing was done on a sample of naive CD4+ T cells from PBMCs. Subset specified: CD45RA+ positively selected. The sequence came from a young man in good health. Some clones in this sample may be carry-over from other donors' samples. The CDR3 reads CAISESGGNQPQHF. CDR3 in DNA: TGTGCCATCAGTGAGAGTGGTGGTAATCAGCCCCAGCATTTT.